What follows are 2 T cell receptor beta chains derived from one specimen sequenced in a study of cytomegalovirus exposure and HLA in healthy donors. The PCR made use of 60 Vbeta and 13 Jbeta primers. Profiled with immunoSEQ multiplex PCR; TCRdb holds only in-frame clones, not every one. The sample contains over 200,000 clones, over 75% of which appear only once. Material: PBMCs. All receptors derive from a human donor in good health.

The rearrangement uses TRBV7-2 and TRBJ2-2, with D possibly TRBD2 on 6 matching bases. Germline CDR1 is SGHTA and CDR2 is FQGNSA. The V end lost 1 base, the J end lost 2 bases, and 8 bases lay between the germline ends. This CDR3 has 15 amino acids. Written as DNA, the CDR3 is TGTGCCAGCAGCTTAGTTGCGGGAAACACCGGGGAGCTGTTTTTT. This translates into CASSLVAGNTGELFF.

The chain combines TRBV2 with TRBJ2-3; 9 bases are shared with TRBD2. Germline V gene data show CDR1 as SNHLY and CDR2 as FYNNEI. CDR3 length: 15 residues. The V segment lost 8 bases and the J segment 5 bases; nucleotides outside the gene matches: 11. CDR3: CASPPGTSRLDTQYF. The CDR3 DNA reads TGTGCCAGCCCGCCAGGGACTAGCAGACTAGATACGCAGTATTTT.